This T cell receptor beta chain was observed in a study of graft-versus-host responses after intestinal transplantation. Study-wide points: The study associated peak circulating GvH clone levels with early post-transplant HvG declines.

With respect to this clone: The target antigen is unknown.

Assay used: immunoSEQ multiplex PCR; TCRdb lists only in-frame clones, some missing. The table has approximately 37,000 clones, 87% seen once. Per germline, CDR1 MDHEN and CDR2 SYDVKM. CDR3 length: 16 amino acids. V gave up 3 bases and J gave up 7 bases, with 16 bases separating them. Graft material was processed, releasing intraepithelial and lamina propria lymphocytes. This sample comprised ileum tissue, obtained around seven months after intestinal transplant. The TCR was taken from a human patient who received an intestinal transplant, so some T cells may come from the graft donor. The J gene is TRBJ1-6, the V gene TRBV28, with D hard to call. This CDR3 reads CASSFGYPKANSPLHF. CDR3 in DNA: TGTGCCAGCAGTTTTGGGTACCCAAAAGCCAATTCACCCCTCCACTTT. Full variable domain (remainder filled in from reference TRBV28 and TRBJ1-6): DVKVTQSSRYLVKRTGEKVFLECVQDMDHENMFWYRQDPGLGLRLIYFSYDVKMKEKGDIPEGYSVSREKKERFSLILESASTNQTSMYLCASSFGYPKANSPLHFGNGTRLTVT.